These T cell receptor beta chains were read from a single sample in a study of early T cells in non-severe SARS-CoV-2 infection. TCRdb reprocessed the 5' RACE reads with MiXCR, giving one entry per CDR3 protein. Of about 27,000 distinct CDR3 sequences in the sample, 5% to 5.5% were seen once. Sequences were obtained from whole blood. These receptors came from an adult who was a healthcare worker with PCR-confirmed SARS-CoV-2 infection or an uninfected control (not recorded which). The CDR3 runs from the conserved cysteine through the conserved F or W. A D gene is named only where the DNA matches it firmly.

>TRBV10-2|-|TRBJ2-5
CASSAQETQYF
>TRBV29-1|-|TRBJ1-1
CSVALDTEAFF
>TRBV20-1|TRBD1|TRBJ1-5
CSARRGRVVGQPQHF
>TRBV5-1|-|TRBJ2-7
CASSSRALSYEQYF
>TRBV18|TRBD1|TRBJ1-1
CASSLQGARTEAFF
>TRBV5-1|-|TRBJ2-3
CASSSTPQGTPTDTQYF
>TRBV5-1|-|TRBJ1-1
CASSLVGRGSTEAFF
>TRBV28|-|TRBJ2-7
CASSLVYEQYF
>TRBV29-1|-|TRBJ2-7
CSVTPGAGDEQYF
>TRBV20-1|TRBD2|TRBJ2-4
CSAGRLAGGDIQYF
>TRBV7-9|-|TRBJ2-3
CASSSPSDPLGTDTQYF
>TRBV12-3/TRBV12-4|TRBD1|TRBJ1-1
CASTIRGGAFAFF
>TRBV27|-|TRBJ2-7
CASSPVTGRDEQYF
>TRBV7-2|TRBD2|TRBJ2-1
CASSPMRGGYNEQFF
>TRBV24-1|-|TRBJ2-5
CATSDPRGAETQYF
>TRBV5-4|-|TRBJ2-6
CASSLRGISGANVLTF